The 9 T cell receptor beta chains reported below all come from one sample, sequenced in a study of blood T cell repertoires in COVID-19. Libraries were prepared by immunoSEQ multiplex PCR; TCRdb keeps only in-frame clonotypes and omits some of them. The repertoire consists of about 100,000 clones, with more than 85% occurring once and the leading ten covering 6.5% to 8%. Source material: peripheral blood. The receptors were sampled from a man aged 25-40 years in a cohort sampled during active COVID-19.

This chain links TRBV28 with TRBJ2-5; 9 bases match TRBD2. With V trimmed by 5 bases and J by 2 bases, 9 bases remained unmatched. Germline V lookup: CDR1 MDHEN, CDR2 SYDVKM. CDR3 size: 16 residues. The CDR3 DNA sequence: TGTGCCAGCAGTCTCCCTAGCGGGGTCCCACAAGAGACCCAGTACTTC. Protein: CASSLPSGVPQETQYF.

The CDR3, as DNA: TGTGCCTGGAGTAACTCAGGGACTGAAGCTTTCTTT. It specifies CAWSNSGTEAFF. The chain employs TRBV30 and TRBJ1-1; D possibly corresponds to TRBD1 (5 bases). CDR3 length equals 12 residues. The V gene lost 2 bases and the J gene lost 5 bases, with 9 bases spanning the gap. The V gene's germline CDR1 is GTSNPN and CDR2 SVGIG (reference sequence). Looking up the rest from reference TRBV30 and TRBJ1-1 gives the full variable domain: SQTIHQWPATLVQPVGSPLSLECTVEGTSNPNLYWYRQAAGRGLQLLFYSVGIGQISSEVPQNLSASRPQDRQFILSSKKLLLSDSGFYLCAWSNSGTEAFFGQGTRLTVV.

The chain is built from TRBV6-5 and TRBJ1-2; unclear D gene. Germline values: CDR1 MNHEY, CDR2 SVGAGI. The V gene lost 10 bases and the J gene lost 4 bases, with 16 bases spanning the gap. CDR3 length: 13 residues. The CDR3 bases are TGTGCCATCCCTCCAAACCGACTCTATGGCTACACCTTC. Amino acid sequence: CAIPPNRLYGYTF.

The chain has TRBV5-5 and TRBJ2-1, with D possibly matching TRBD2 (6 bases). The CDR3 has 15 amino acids. The V and J ends lost 0 bases and 6 bases respectively, with 13 bases between them. CDR1 SGHKS and CDR2 YYEKEE come from the germline V gene (reference sequence). The CDR3 DNA reads as TGTGCCAGCAGCTTGGCTGGCCTGGGGGGCAATGAGCAGTTCTTC. This codes for CASSLAGLGGNEQFF. The full variable domain, its missing parts supplied by reference TRBV5-5 and TRBJ2-1, is DAGVTQSPTHLIKTRGQQVTLRCSPISGHKSVSWYQQVLGQGPQFIFQYYEKEERGRGNFPDRFSARQFPNYSSELNVNALLLGDSALYLCASSLAGLGGNEQFFGPGTRLTVL.

V and J are TRBV28 and TRBJ1-5; D is unresolved. The CDR3 contains 17 residues. Germline CDR1 MDHEN, CDR2 SYDVKM. The ends were cut back, 5 bases at V and 0 bases at J, with 17 bases in the middle. CDR3 residues: CASSRRISIDSNQPQHF. CDR3 in DNA: TGTGCCAGCAGTCGGAGAATCTCGATCGATAGCAATCAGCCCCAGCATTTT.

This sequence joins TRBV29-1 and TRBJ2-3; D is uncertain. Trimming took 3 bases from V and 0 from J, leaving 7 bases between them. Germline CDR1 reads SQVTM; CDR2 reads ANQGSEA. The CDR3 is 13 amino acids. Here the CDR3 DNA reads TGCAGCGTTGAGGTCGGTAGCACAGATACGCAGTATTTT. Its translation: CSVEVGSTDTQYF.

The genes are TRBV7-2 and TRBJ2-2, with D possibly being TRBD1 (7 bases). CDR3 length: 15 residues. V shed 6 bases and J shed 5 bases, with 16 bases lying between them. Germline V gene lookup returns CDR1 SGHTA and CDR2 FQGNSA. CDR3 amino acids: CASRRGQRRTGELFF. As DNA, the CDR3 is TGTGCCAGCAGGCGGGGACAGAGAAGAACCGGGGAGCTGTTTTTT.

V usage is TRBV2 and J usage is TRBJ2-1; TRBD1 aligns across 9 bases. Germline V gene sequence: CDR1 SNHLY, CDR2 FYNNEI. This CDR3 is 13 amino acids long. After removal of 3 bases from V and 12 bases from J, the junction contained 6 bases not matched to a gene. The CDR3 bases are TGTGCCAGCAGTGAGTCCCAGACAGGGGGGCAGTTCTTC. This encodes CASSESQTGGQFF. The full variable domain, with the rest looked up from reference TRBV2 and TRBJ2-1, is EPEVTQTPSHQVTQMGQEVILRCVPISNHLYFYWYRQILGQKVEFLVSFYNNEISEKSEIFDDQFSVERPDGSNFTLKIRSTKLEDSAMYFCASSESQTGGQFFGPGTRLTVL.

The sample holds one count of this clone. The V call is TRBV19, the J call TRBJ2-2; tentative D call: TRBD2 (6 bases). Germline V CDR1 and CDR2: LNHDA, SQIVND (reference sequence). The CDR3 has 15 residues. V lost 1 base, J lost 6 bases, and 12 bases lay in between. For the CDR3, the DNA is TGTGCCAGTAGTATAGCCGGGAGACGGGCCGGGGAGCTGTTTTTT. Its translation is CASSIAGRRAGELFF.